This entry concerns a single TCR beta chain. Antigen specificity is unknown. Every sample yielded at least 7 million isolated PBMCs. V was trimmed by 1 base and J by 4 bases, leaving 13 bases between them. The CDR3 sequence is 16 residues long. CDR1 is MGHRA and CDR2 is YSYEKL in the germline V gene. Alongside a J-beta primer mix, a sample-barcoded 5' primer served in a second PCR lasting about 7 to 11 cycles. Each cDNA molecule, via a template-switch adaptor with 12 random nucleotides, was tagged. TCRdb reprocessed the 5' RACE reads with MiXCR, giving one entry per CDR3 protein. The sample lists over a million distinct CDR3 sequences, 35% to 45% occurring once. The record originates from a study of blood T cells in healthy people across ages. Findings of the study overall: Long-lived donors had more naive CD4+ cells and higher diversity than aged donors.

The sequence was collected from a woman between 18 and 29 years old in good health. Sequencing was performed on blood. The chain uses TRBV4-1 and TRBJ1-4; D is perhaps TRBD1 (6 bases). The CDR3 is CASSQGFARGNEKLFF. In nucleotides, the CDR3 is TGCGCCAGCAGCCAAGGTTTTGCCAGGGGTAATGAAAAACTGTTTTTT.